This entry features one TCR delta chain sequence. Its cognate antigen is unknown. Since a far larger clone is one base different, this is likely a read error. This sample is drawn from a study of gamma delta lymphoproliferative disorders and STAT genes. The overall study: Gamma-chain libraries were built from at least 50 ng of genomic DNA with the LymphoTrack Dx TCRG Assay. For the delta chain, EuroClonality-NGS standard procedure was applied.

Overall study findings and caveats: Delta repertoires did not separate groups, but patient gamma repertoires clustered apart.

The receptor sequences were amplified from genomic DNA of peripheral blood mononuclear cells. TCRdb reanalyzed the multiplex PCR reads using CATT. This sample has about 3,100 delta-chain clones, with 0.95% to 1.5% found just once. V was pared by 5 bases and J by 2 bases, with 25 bases of the junction left unmatched. From germline, CDR1 is GEAIGNYY and CDR2 EKD. CDR3 length: 22 residues. The chain combines TRDV2 with TRDJ1; 13 positions agree with TRDD3. This TCR derives from a human donor in good health. Sequenced input: blood. The CDR3: CACVPVTGGYAGRFKSTDKLIF. The CDR3, as DNA: TGTGCCTGTGTCCCCGTGACTGGGGGATACGCGGGACGTTTCAAATCGACCGATAAACTCATCTTT.